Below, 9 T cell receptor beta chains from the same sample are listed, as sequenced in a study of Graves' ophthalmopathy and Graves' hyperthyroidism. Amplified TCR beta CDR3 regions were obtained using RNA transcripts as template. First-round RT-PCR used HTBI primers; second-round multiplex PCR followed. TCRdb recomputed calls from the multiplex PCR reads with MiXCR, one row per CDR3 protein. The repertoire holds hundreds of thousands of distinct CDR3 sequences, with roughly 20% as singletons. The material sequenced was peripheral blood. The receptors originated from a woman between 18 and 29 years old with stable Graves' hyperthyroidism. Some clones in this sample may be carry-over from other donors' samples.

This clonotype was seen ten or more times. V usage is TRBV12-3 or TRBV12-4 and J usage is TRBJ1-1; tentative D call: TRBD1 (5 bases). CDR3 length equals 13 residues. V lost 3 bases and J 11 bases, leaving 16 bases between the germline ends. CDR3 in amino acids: CASSFRGKGSAFF. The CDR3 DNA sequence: TGTGCCAGCAGTTTCCGCGGAAAGGGGTCGGCTTTCTTT.

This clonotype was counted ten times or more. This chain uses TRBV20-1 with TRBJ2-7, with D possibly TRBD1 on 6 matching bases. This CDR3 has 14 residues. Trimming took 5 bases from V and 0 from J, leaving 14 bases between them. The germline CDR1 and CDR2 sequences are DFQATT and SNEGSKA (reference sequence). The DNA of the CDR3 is TGCAGTGCTGACAAACGGGACACCTCCTACGAGCAGTACTTC. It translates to CSADKRDTSYEQYF.

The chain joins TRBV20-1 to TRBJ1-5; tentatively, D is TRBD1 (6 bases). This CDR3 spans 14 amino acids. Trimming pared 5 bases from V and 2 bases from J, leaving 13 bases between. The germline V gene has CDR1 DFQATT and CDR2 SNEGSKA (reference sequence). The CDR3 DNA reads TGCAGTGCTGACAGGACTGGCGGCAATCAGCCCCAGCATTTT. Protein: CSADRTGGNQPQHF.

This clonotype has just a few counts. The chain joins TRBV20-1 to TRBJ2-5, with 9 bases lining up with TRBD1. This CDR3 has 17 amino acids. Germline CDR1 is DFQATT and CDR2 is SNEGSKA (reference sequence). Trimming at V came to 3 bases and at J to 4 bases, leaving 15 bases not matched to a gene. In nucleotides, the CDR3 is TGCAGTGCTAGCCAAGGGGACAGGGACATTGGGGGAGAGACCCAGTACTTC. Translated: CSASQGDRDIGGETQYF.

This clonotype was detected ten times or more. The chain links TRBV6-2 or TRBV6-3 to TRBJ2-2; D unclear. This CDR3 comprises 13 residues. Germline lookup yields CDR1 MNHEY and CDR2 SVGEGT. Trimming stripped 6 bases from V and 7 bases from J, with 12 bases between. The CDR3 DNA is TGTGCCAGCAGAACTGACGGAAACGGGGAGCTGTTTTTT. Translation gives CASRTDGNGELFF.

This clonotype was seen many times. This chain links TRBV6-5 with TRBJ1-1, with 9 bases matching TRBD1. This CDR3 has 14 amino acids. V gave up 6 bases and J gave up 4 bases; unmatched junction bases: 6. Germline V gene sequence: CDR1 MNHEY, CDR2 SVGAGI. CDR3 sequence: CASRLGQGSTEAFF. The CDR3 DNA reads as TGTGCCAGCAGGCTAGGACAGGGGAGCACTGAAGCTTTCTTT.

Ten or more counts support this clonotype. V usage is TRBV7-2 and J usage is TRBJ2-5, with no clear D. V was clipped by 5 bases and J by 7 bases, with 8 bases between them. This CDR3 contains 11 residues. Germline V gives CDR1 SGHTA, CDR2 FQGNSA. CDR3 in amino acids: CASSPGWTQYF. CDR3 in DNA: TGTGCCAGCAGCCCCGGCTGGACCCAGTACTTC.

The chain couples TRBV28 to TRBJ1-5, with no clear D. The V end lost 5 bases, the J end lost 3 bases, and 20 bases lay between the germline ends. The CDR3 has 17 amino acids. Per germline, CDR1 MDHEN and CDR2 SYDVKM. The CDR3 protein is CASSLRGAGAFNQPQHF. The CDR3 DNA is TGTGCCAGCAGTCTCCGAGGAGCCGGAGCTTTCAATCAGCCCCAGCATTTT. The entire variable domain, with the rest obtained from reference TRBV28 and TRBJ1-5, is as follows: DVKVTQSSRYLVKRTGEKVFLECVQDMDHENMFWYRQDPGLGLRLIYFSYDVKMKEKGDIPEGYSVSREKKERFSLILESASTNQTSMYLCASSLRGAGAFNQPQHFGDGTRLSIL.

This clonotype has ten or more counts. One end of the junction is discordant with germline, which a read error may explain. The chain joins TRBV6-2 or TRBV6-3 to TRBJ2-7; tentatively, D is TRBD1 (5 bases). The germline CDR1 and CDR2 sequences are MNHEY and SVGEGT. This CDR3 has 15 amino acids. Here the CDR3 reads CAGSYLEPTVYEQYF. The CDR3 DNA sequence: TGTGCCGGCAGTTACCTCGAACCGACAGTTTACGAGCAGTACTTC.